The clone carrying this TCR beta chain was recorded a few times. The antigen remains undetermined. Since all of the isolated RNA was reverse transcribed, expressed TCRB transcripts were what got sequenced. Profiled with immunoSEQ multiplex PCR; TCRdb holds only in-frame clones, not every one. The sample records under 300,000 clones, roughly a quarter being singletons. This record belongs to a study of beta chain features in type 1 diabetes. Study outcomes and limitations: Moderate but significant shortening of TCRB CDR3s was recorded in all four CD4+ subsets from Type 1 diabetes patients.

The germline V and J ends were trimmed by 1 base and 5 bases, with 11 bases remaining between them. Germline-derived CDR1 and CDR2 are SNHLY and FYNNEI. The CDR3 has 14 residues. Specimen: naive CD4+ T cells from blood. The TCR comes from a woman younger than 45 with type 1 diabetes. The chain uses TRBV2 and TRBJ2-5, with D perhaps TRBD1 (5 bases). The DNA of the CDR3 is TGTGCCAGCAGTGAAGTCGGGCAGGGTGAGACCCAGTACTTC. It translates to CASSEVGQGETQYF. Full variable domain (remainder filled in from reference TRBV2 and TRBJ2-5): EPEVTQTPSHQVTQMGQEVILRCVPISNHLYFYWYRQILGQKVEFLVSFYNNEISEKSEIFDDQFSVERPDGSNFTLKIRSTKLEDSAMYFCASSEVGQGETQYFGPGTRLLVL.